The 10 T cell receptor beta chains reported below all come from one sample, sequenced in a study of tumor-infiltrating lymphocytes in primary liver carcinoma. TCR beta cDNA was made from 400 to 600 ng total RNA with a constant-region primer. It was through three nested multiplex PCR rounds of slightly modified ARM-PCR that TCR beta libraries arose. Investigators reported that the first two PCR rounds, at around 9 cycles each, used TRBV1-TRBV30 forward primers with a C-beta reverse primer. TCRdb re-derived calls from the multiplex PCR reads in MiXCR, one entry per CDR3 protein. The sample records tens of thousands of distinct CDR3 sequences, around three quarters being singletons. Bulk tissue was left unsorted, and RNA and DNA were co-extracted from around 18-30 mg of it. Sample: liver tumor tissue from sampling region 2. Subset noted: tumor region T2, inferior pole. The receptors here all came from a man aged 40-50 years with primary liver carcinoma and hepatitis B virus infection.

The chain links TRBV6-1 to TRBJ2-4; a possible D gene is TRBD2 (5 bases). The CDR3 sequence is 15 residues long. V was shortened by 10 bases and J by 8 bases, with 24 bases between the two germline ends. The germline CDR1 and CDR2 sequences are MNHNS and SASEGT. The CDR3 DNA is TGTGCCAATAGTGAAGAGCTGATGCTAGCCCACATTCAGTACTTC. Translated: CANSEELMLAHIQYF.

About this clonotype: One base away lies a much larger clone, so this may be a sequencing read error. The chain combines TRBV20-1 with TRBJ2-1, with 8 bases aligning to TRBD2. The CDR3 has 15 residues. Germline V CDR1 and CDR2: DFQATT, SNEGSKA (reference sequence). The CDR3: CSVRDAGGSYNEQFF. In nucleotides, the CDR3 is TGCAGTGTTAGAGATGCGGGAGGTAGTTACAATGAGCAGTTCTTC.

Judged by abundance, this clonotype is medium-sized. The gene calls are TRBV10-3 and TRBJ2-3, with 8 bases lining up with TRBD2. V lost 4 bases and J lost 0; bases outside the gene matches: 12. The CDR3 totals 18 residues. The germline gives CDR1 ENHRY, CDR2 SYGVKD. The chain's CDR3 is CAISARILAGLSTDTQYF. The DNA of the CDR3 is TGTGCCATCAGTGCGCGGATTTTAGCGGGACTTAGCACAGATACGCAGTATTTT.

The chain carries TRBV7-8 and TRBJ2-1, with 9 bases lining up with TRBD1. CDR1 and CDR2 from the germline V gene are SGHVS and FQNEAQ. This CDR3 region has 19 residues. V lost 10 bases to trimming and J lost 13 bases; unmatched junction nucleotides: 32. The CDR3 DNA reads as TGTGCCACATCTGGCTCGACAGGGGGTCGTTATATCTCCTACAATAAACAGTTCTTC. Its protein product is CATSGSTGGRYISYNKQFF.

Comment on this clonotype: Its ends do not fully match the called genes, so a read error is possible. The chain recombines TRBV29-1 with TRBJ2-3; D perhaps matches TRBD1 (6 bases). CDR1 is SQVTM, CDR2 ANQGSEA, per germline. The CDR3 is 14 amino acids. The CDR3 DNA reads TGCAGCGTCGCTCCTAACGGGGACACAGATACGCAATATTTT. It yields the protein CSVAPNGDTDTQYF.

As concerns this clonotype: A junction boundary mismatches the germline segment, possibly from a read error. The V call is TRBV14, the J call TRBJ1-1; D gene uncertain. The CDR3 has 14 residues. The V gene's germline CDR1 is SGHDN and CDR2 FVKESK. This CDR3 reads CASNPGTGNNEAFF. The CDR3 DNA is TGTGCCAGCAACCCAGGAACTGGGAACAATGAAGCTTTCTTT.

The chain combines TRBV6-6 with TRBJ1-6, with unresolved D. This CDR3 spans 15 amino acids. V was cut by 0 bases and J by 6 bases, with 9 bases left in between. Germline CDR1 reads MNHNY; CDR2 reads SVGAGI (reference sequence). CDR3 protein: CASSYSTPGNSPLHF. CDR3 nucleotides: TGTGCCAGCAGTTACTCGACTCCGGGTAATTCACCCCTCCACTTT.

The chain couples TRBV2 to TRBJ2-7; D assignment may be TRBD1 or TRBD2 (6 bases each). Per germline, CDR1 SNHLY and CDR2 FYNNEI. The V and J ends lost 4 bases and 6 bases respectively, with 10 bases between them. The CDR3 is 12 amino acids. The CDR3 region has the DNA TGTGCCAGCAGTGTCGGGGGCAGCGAGCAGTACTTC. Translation gives CASSVGGSEQYF.

As concerns this clonotype: An end of the junction differs from the germline gene, which may be a read error. J is TRBJ2-3 and V is TRBV4-2, with D unresolved. The better agreement between TRBJ1-5 and the DNA end casts doubt on the J call. Germline loops: CDR1 LGHNA, CDR2 YNFKEQ. This CDR3 is 16 amino acids long. CDR3 amino acids: CASSQATSGNTDTQHF. In DNA, the CDR3 is TGCGCCAGCAGCCAAGCAACTAGCGGAAACACAGATACGCAGCATTTT.

The chain carries TRBV12-3 or TRBV12-4 and TRBJ1-6, with unresolved D. Trimming took off 5 bases at V and 12 bases at J, with 20 bases between the two ends. CDR3 length equals 15 residues. In nucleotides, the CDR3 is TGTGCCAGCAGTAACGATAGGGAGGGAAGAGTACCCCTCCACTTT. This encodes CASSNDREGRVPLHF.